This T cell receptor beta chain derives from a study of T-cell reconstitution after alpha-beta-depleted transplantation in children. Overall study results and limits: The authors attributed T-cell counts and diversity one year after transplant mostly to newly produced T cells. From surviving recipient T cells and thymic progenitors came the high day-60 TCRbeta diversity observed in some patients.

This clonotype was seen repeatedly, ten times or more. Its target is not known. CDR3 length equals 13 residues. V was cut by 5 bases and J by 8 bases, with 15 bases left in between. Germline CDR1 reads SGHTA; CDR2 reads FQGNSA. This sample's TCRbeta library carried unique molecular identifier barcodes. In TCRdb, the PCR reads were re-called with MiXCR into one record per CDR3 protein. The data hold roughly 200,000 distinct CDR3 sequences, with roughly 7.1% observed a single time. The clonotype was recovered from a boy younger than 10 with acute lymphoblastic leukemia, due to receive a stem cell transplant. The material sequenced was PBMCs, taken before TCRalphabeta/CD19-depleted stem cell transplant. The chain has TRBV7-2 and TRBJ2-5, with D hard to call. CDR3 in amino acids: CASSPSSLSTQYF. The CDR3 region has the DNA TGTGCCAGCAGCCCCTCCTCTCTTAGTACCCAGTACTTC. The entire variable domain, with the rest obtained from reference TRBV7-2 and TRBJ2-5, is as follows: GAGVSQSPSNKVTEKGKDVELRCDPISGHTALYWYRQSLGQGLEFLIYFQGNSAPDKSGLPSDRFSAERTGGSVSTLTIQRTQQEDSAVYLCASSPSSLSTQYFGPGTRLLVL.